This T cell receptor (beta chain) originates from a study of cytomegalovirus exposure and HLA in healthy donors. Remarks on this clone: Its target is unknown.

The PCR used 60 Vbeta and 13 Jbeta primers. Sequencing was performed with immunoSEQ multiplex PCR; in TCRdb, only in-frame clones are kept and a portion is missing. The table records about 83,000 clones, 70% to 75% of them present only once. Per germline, CDR1 SGHDT and CDR2 YYEEEE. CDR3 size: 14 residues. V lost 0 bases and J lost 4; bases outside the gene matches: 1. Whole-study results and caveats: Later on, a genetic analysis was performed. It linked a missense variant in DCLRE1C with V- and J-gene trimming of TCR beta. Among immune exposure information, only CMV serostatus was available. In a later analysis, most CMV-associated TCR beta chains appeared HLA-restricted. Sequencing had likely introduced a cluster of highly shared sequence variants as an artifact.

This receptor was identified in a man between 60 and 75 years old in good health and CMV-seronegative. The sample consisted of PBMCs. The chain uses TRBV5-6 and TRBJ2-5; TRBD1 agrees at 9 bases. The CDR3 nucleotides are TGTGCCAGCAGCTTGGGGGGACAGGGAGAGACCCAGTACTTC. Protein product: CASSLGGQGETQYF.